This is a list of T cell receptor beta chains from one sample in a study of T cells in Graves' hyperthyroidism and ophthalmopathy. TCRdb ran MiXCR on the multiplex PCR reads and lists one entry per CDR3 protein. The profile shows about 530,000 distinct CDR3 sequences, roughly a sixth of them singletons. The sample comprised blood. The receptors were gathered from a woman between 18 and 29 years old with Graves' ophthalmopathy. CDR3s include the opening cysteine and the closing phenylalanine or tryptophan. Fields, in order: J gene, V gene, CDR3 protein.

j_call: TRBJ2-7; v_call: TRBV3-1; cdr3_aa: CASSRNRDSYEQYF
j_call: TRBJ2-7; v_call: TRBV6-5; cdr3_aa: CASSYGSPSYEQYF
j_call: TRBJ2-1; v_call: TRBV6-1; cdr3_aa: CASSEQGAGGRNEQFF
j_call: TRBJ2-4; v_call: TRBV6-1; cdr3_aa: CASREQGARINIQYF
j_call: TRBJ2-7; v_call: TRBV11-3; cdr3_aa: CASSGKSGRLGHEQYF
j_call: TRBJ2-7; v_call: TRBV11-2; cdr3_aa: CASSLRSLEGFNEQYF
j_call: TRBJ1-6; v_call: TRBV20-1; cdr3_aa: CSASAGQNNSPLHF
j_call: TRBJ2-1; v_call: TRBV10-2; cdr3_aa: CASSEPPSGSSNEQFF
j_call: TRBJ2-7; v_call: TRBV19; cdr3_aa: CASSPGTSGNEQYF
j_call: TRBJ1-1; v_call: TRBV5-5; cdr3_aa: CASSSVDISGTEAFF
j_call: TRBJ2-2; v_call: TRBV12-3/TRBV12-4; cdr3_aa: CASRGTRGGGELFF
j_call: TRBJ2-3; v_call: TRBV12-3/TRBV12-4; cdr3_aa: CASSPMETDTQYF
j_call: TRBJ1-1; v_call: TRBV27; cdr3_aa: CASSLSAGGVAFF
j_call: TRBJ1-2; v_call: TRBV2; cdr3_aa: CASSGTGVGYTF
j_call: TRBJ2-7; v_call: TRBV5-1; cdr3_aa: CASSSTGNYEQYF
j_call: TRBJ1-2; v_call: TRBV5-5; cdr3_aa: CASSLDWSGFAGYGYTF
j_call: TRBJ1-2; v_call: TRBV20-1; cdr3_aa: CSAWTGRHYGYTF
j_call: TRBJ1-1; v_call: TRBV7-9; cdr3_aa: CASTPWAYTEAFF
j_call: TRBJ1-5; v_call: TRBV2; cdr3_aa: CASSALDSFNQPQHF
j_call: TRBJ1-1; v_call: TRBV5-5; cdr3_aa: CASSWDPTGVNTEAFF
j_call: TRBJ2-2; v_call: TRBV12-3/TRBV12-4; cdr3_aa: CASSSRTGGNTGELFF
j_call: TRBJ2-3; v_call: TRBV30; cdr3_aa: CAWSVLAGGGDTQYF
j_call: TRBJ1-5; v_call: TRBV9; cdr3_aa: CASSVEGTVNQPQHF
j_call: TRBJ1-2; v_call: TRBV11-2; cdr3_aa: CASSRSTDYYGYTF
j_call: TRBJ2-2; v_call: TRBV2; cdr3_aa: CASIRTSGNTGELFF
j_call: TRBJ2-5; v_call: TRBV12-3/TRBV12-4; cdr3_aa: CASGDYGGGIETQYF
j_call: TRBJ2-1; v_call: TRBV5-1; cdr3_aa: CASSRGDYNEQFF
j_call: TRBJ2-4; v_call: TRBV15; cdr3_aa: CATSRGQIQYF
j_call: TRBJ1-1; v_call: TRBV28; cdr3_aa: CASSLGAQNTEAFF
j_call: TRBJ2-4; v_call: TRBV28; cdr3_aa: CASSQGLIAKNIQYF